The present TCR beta chain was sequenced within a study of OX40 agonist ivuxolimab in advanced cancers. For the study at large: Prior checkpoint blockade (anti-PD-1, anti-PD-L1 or anti-CTLA-4) was permitted; approximately 40% had it.

Study findings and constraints: Certain nonresponders additionally had low normalized T-cell clonal expansion.

To note about this clone: Its antigen is not identified.

The table came from immunoSEQ multiplex PCR; TCRdb's copy has only in-frame clones and leaves some out. The sample carries roughly 50,000 clones, about 89% recorded once. Here the sequenced sample was CD4+ or CD8+ T cells sorted from blood, taken in a trial of the OX40 agonist ivuxolimab. The source is an adult with an advanced solid tumor such as melanoma, head and neck, liver or kidney cancer.

This CDR3 is CASSFIGTGPEKLFF. CDR3 bases: TGTGCCAGCAGCTTTATTGGGACAGGGCCCGAAAAACTGTTTTTT. V usage is TRBV5-6 and J usage is TRBJ1-4, with TRBD1 matching 9 bases. The CDR3 consists of 15 residues. V dropped 2 bases and J dropped 8; count of bases not matched to a gene: 7. Germline V gene lookup returns CDR1 SGHDT and CDR2 YYEEEE.